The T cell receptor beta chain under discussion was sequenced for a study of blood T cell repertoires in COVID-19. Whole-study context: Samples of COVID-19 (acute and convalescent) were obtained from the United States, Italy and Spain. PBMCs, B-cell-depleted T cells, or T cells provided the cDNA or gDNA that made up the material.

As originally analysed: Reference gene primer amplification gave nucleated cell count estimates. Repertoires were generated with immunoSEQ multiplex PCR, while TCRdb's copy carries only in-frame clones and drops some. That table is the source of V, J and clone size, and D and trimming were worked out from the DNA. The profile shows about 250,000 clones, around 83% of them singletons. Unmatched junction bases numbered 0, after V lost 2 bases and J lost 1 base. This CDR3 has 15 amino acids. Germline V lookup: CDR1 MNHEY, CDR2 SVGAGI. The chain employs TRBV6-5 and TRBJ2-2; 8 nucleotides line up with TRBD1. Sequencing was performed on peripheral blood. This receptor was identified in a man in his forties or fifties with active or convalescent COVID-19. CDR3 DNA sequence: TGTGCCAGCAGTTACGACAGGGGGAACACCGGGGAGCTGTTTTTT. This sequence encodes CASSYDRGNTGELFF.